These T cell receptor beta chains were read from a single sample in a study of blood T cell repertoires in COVID-19. Libraries were prepared by immunoSEQ multiplex PCR; TCRdb keeps only in-frame clonotypes and omits some of them. This table holds 130,000 to 150,000 clones, 80% to 90% found once. The sample comprised peripheral blood. The source is a human donor with acute or convalescent COVID-19. The donor label of this sample is uncertain. Both conserved end residues are part of each CDR3. Fields, in order: V gene, clone size, J gene, D gene, CDR3 protein, CDR3 DNA. A D gene is named only where the DNA matches it firmly. Size is stated for part of the rows, as once, few or many counts, or as a class when the clone is expanded.

V gene: TRBV6-5
clone size: .
J gene: TRBJ1-1
D gene: .
CDR3 protein: CASSTTAGSGTEAFF
CDR3 DNA: TGTGCCAGCAGTACGACGGCTGGGAGCGGCACTGAAGCTTTCTTT

V gene: TRBV14
clone size: .
J gene: TRBJ2-2
D gene: .
CDR3 protein: CASSQEDRYNTGELFF
CDR3 DNA: TGTGCCAGCAGCCAAGAAGACAGATACAACACCGGGGAGCTGTTTTTT

V gene: TRBV24-1
clone size: once
J gene: TRBJ2-5
D gene: .
CDR3 protein: CATSDVRDTETQYF
CDR3 DNA: TGTGCCACCAGTGATGTCAGGGATACAGAGACCCAGTACTTC

V gene: TRBV29-1
clone size: .
J gene: TRBJ2-2
D gene: TRBD1
CDR3 protein: CSVRGTANTGELFF
CDR3 DNA: TGCAGCGTCCGTGGGACAGCGAACACCGGGGAGCTGTTTTTT

V gene: TRBV19
clone size: .
J gene: TRBJ2-2
D gene: TRBD1
CDR3 protein: CASSILGTGNTGELFF
CDR3 DNA: TGTGCCAGTAGTATCCTGGGGACAGGTAACACCGGGGAGCTGTTTTTT

V gene: TRBV15
clone size: few
J gene: TRBJ1-1
D gene: .
CDR3 protein: CATSSPPGAGNTEAFF
CDR3 DNA: TGTGCCACCAGCAGTCCGCCAGGGGCAGGAAACACTGAAGCTTTCTTT

V gene: TRBV15
clone size: few
J gene: TRBJ2-2
D gene: .
CDR3 protein: CATSGYVSSELFF
CDR3 DNA: TGTGCCACCAGCGGCTACGTTAGCTCGGAGCTGTTTTTT

V gene: TRBV6-5
clone size: .
J gene: TRBJ1-5
D gene: .
CDR3 protein: CASSPKGVSDQPQHF
CDR3 DNA: TGTGCCAGCAGTCCGAAGGGAGTGAGCGATCAGCCCCAGCATTTT

V gene: TRBV6-5
clone size: .
J gene: TRBJ2-3
D gene: TRBD2
CDR3 protein: CASSYRSSGEDTQYF
CDR3 DNA: TGTGCCAGCAGCTACCGTTCTAGCGGGGAAGATACGCAGTATTTT

V gene: TRBV5-4
clone size: .
J gene: TRBJ1-1
D gene: .
CDR3 protein: CASSAHRRTEAFF
CDR3 DNA: TGTGCCAGCAGCGCCCACAGGCGGACTGAAGCTTTCTTT

V gene: TRBV6-1
clone size: once
J gene: TRBJ1-2
D gene: TRBD1
CDR3 protein: CASSGQGYGYTF
CDR3 DNA: TGTGCCAGCAGTGGACAGGGTTATGGCTACACCTTC

V gene: TRBV27
clone size: .
J gene: TRBJ1-1
D gene: .
CDR3 protein: CASSPGTTNTEAFF
CDR3 DNA: TGTGCCAGCAGTCCCGGGACAACGAACACTGAAGCTTTCTTT

V gene: TRBV2
clone size: few
J gene: TRBJ2-1
D gene: .
CDR3 protein: CASSDRGFNEQFF
CDR3 DNA: TGTGCCAGCAGTGACAGGGGATTCAATGAGCAGTTCTTC

V gene: TRBV6-5
clone size: .
J gene: TRBJ2-7
D gene: TRBD1
CDR3 protein: CASSWDRVGYEQYF
CDR3 DNA: TGTGCCAGCAGTTGGGACAGGGTGGGCTACGAGCAGTACTTC

V gene: TRBV2
clone size: few
J gene: TRBJ1-2
D gene: TRBD1
CDR3 protein: CASSESSGGAEYGYTF
CDR3 DNA: TGTGCCAGCAGTGAATCATCAGGGGGCGCGGAATATGGCTACACCTTC

V gene: TRBV4-1
clone size: .
J gene: TRBJ1-1
D gene: .
CDR3 protein: CASSQGLTEAFF
CDR3 DNA: TGCGCCAGCAGCCAAGGGTTAACGGAGGCTTTCTTT

V gene: TRBV2
clone size: .
J gene: TRBJ2-2
D gene: .
CDR3 protein: CASTVLLANTGELFF
CDR3 DNA: TGTGCCAGCACTGTGCTACTCGCGAACACCGGGGAGCTGTTTTTT

V gene: TRBV3-1/TRBV3-2
clone size: .
J gene: TRBJ2-7
D gene: .
CDR3 protein: CASSQGRGGGYYEQYF
CDR3 DNA: TGTGCCAGCAGCCAAGGAAGAGGAGGAGGGTACTACGAGCAGTACTTC

V gene: TRBV19
clone size: .
J gene: TRBJ1-2
D gene: TRBD1
CDR3 protein: CASSPPPGTGGIYGYTF
CDR3 DNA: TGTGCCAGTAGTCCTCCCCCTGGGACAGGGGGCATCTATGGCTACACCTTC

V gene: TRBV6-6
clone size: .
J gene: TRBJ1-6
D gene: .
CDR3 protein: CASSYTGTGNSPLHF
CDR3 DNA: TGTGCCAGCAGTTACACAGGGACGGGGAATTCACCCCTCCACTTT

V gene: TRBV5-5
clone size: few
J gene: TRBJ1-1
D gene: TRBD1
CDR3 protein: CASSQDRGGEAFF
CDR3 DNA: TGTGCCAGCAGCCAAGACAGGGGGGGTGAAGCTTTCTTT

V gene: TRBV3-1/TRBV3-2
clone size: .
J gene: TRBJ1-2
D gene: .
CDR3 protein: CASSPAVAVSPNYGYTF
CDR3 DNA: TGTGCCAGCAGCCCCGCCGTGGCCGTTAGCCCTAACTATGGCTACACCTTC

V gene: TRBV4-2
clone size: few
J gene: TRBJ1-1
D gene: .
CDR3 protein: CASSQPNARGLTEAFF
CDR3 DNA: TGTGCCAGCAGCCAACCAAACGCCCGAGGGTTGACTGAAGCTTTCTTT

V gene: TRBV6-5
clone size: .
J gene: TRBJ2-5
D gene: .
CDR3 protein: CASSYGLTPQETQYF
CDR3 DNA: TGTGCCAGCAGTTACGGCCTTACACCCCAAGAGACCCAGTACTTC

V gene: TRBV5-1
clone size: .
J gene: TRBJ1-6
D gene: TRBD1
CDR3 protein: CASSFAGQLNSPLHF
CDR3 DNA: TGCGCCAGCAGCTTTGCGGGACAGCTTAATTCACCCCTCCACTTT

V gene: TRBV29-1
clone size: .
J gene: TRBJ1-3
D gene: TRBD1
CDR3 protein: CSVAETGVNTIYF
CDR3 DNA: TGCAGCGTTGCCGAGACAGGGGTGAACACCATATATTTT

V gene: TRBV2
clone size: .
J gene: TRBJ1-2
D gene: .
CDR3 protein: CASSVGRGKDGYGYTF
CDR3 DNA: TGTGCCAGCAGTGTAGGGAGGGGGAAAGACGGCTATGGCTACACCTTC

V gene: TRBV27
clone size: .
J gene: TRBJ1-1
D gene: TRBD1
CDR3 protein: CASSTRQGGTEAFF
CDR3 DNA: TGTGCCAGCAGTACCAGACAGGGCGGCACTGAAGCTTTCTTT

V gene: TRBV5-1
clone size: .
J gene: TRBJ1-1
D gene: .
CDR3 protein: CASSGGALNTEAFF
CDR3 DNA: TGCGCCAGCAGCGGGGGGGCCTTGAACACTGAAGCTTTCTTT

V gene: TRBV5-4
clone size: .
J gene: TRBJ1-3
D gene: .
CDR3 protein: CASSLGTPSSGNTIYF
CDR3 DNA: TGTGCCAGCAGCCTCGGGACACCCAGCTCTGGAAACACCATATATTTT

V gene: TRBV6-5
clone size: once
J gene: TRBJ1-1
D gene: .
CDR3 protein: CATRAVNTEAFF
CDR3 DNA: TGTGCCACCCGTGCGGTGAACACTGAAGCTTTCTTT

V gene: TRBV9
clone size: .
J gene: TRBJ1-2
D gene: .
CDR3 protein: CASSVEQGVNYGYTF
CDR3 DNA: TGTGCCAGCAGCGTAGAACAGGGAGTGAACTATGGCTACACCTTC

V gene: TRBV10-2
clone size: .
J gene: TRBJ1-1
D gene: .
CDR3 protein: CAIKLAGAEAFF
CDR3 DNA: TGCGCCATTAAACTCGCGGGAGCTGAAGCTTTCTTT

V gene: TRBV6-6
clone size: .
J gene: TRBJ2-1
D gene: .
CDR3 protein: CASTFRGSYNEQFF
CDR3 DNA: TGTGCCAGCACCTTTCGGGGGTCCTACAATGAGCAGTTCTTC

V gene: TRBV12-2
clone size: .
J gene: TRBJ1-6
D gene: .
CDR3 protein: CASRLAPGVYGGRNSPLHF
CDR3 DNA: TGTGCAAGTCGCTTAGCGCCTGGGGTTTATGGGGGCCGTAATTCACCCCTCCACTTT

V gene: TRBV30
clone size: .
J gene: TRBJ1-1
D gene: .
CDR3 protein: CAWTRNTEAFF
CDR3 DNA: TGTGCCTGGACGAGGAACACTGAAGCTTTCTTT

V gene: TRBV29-1
clone size: .
J gene: TRBJ2-4
D gene: .
CDR3 protein: CSVEDPGGGNIQYF
CDR3 DNA: TGCAGCGTTGAAGATCCGGGGGGCGGAAACATTCAGTACTTC

V gene: TRBV5-4
clone size: .
J gene: TRBJ1-2
D gene: TRBD1
CDR3 protein: CASSLGAGGRGYTF
CDR3 DNA: TGTGCCAGCAGCTTGGGTGCAGGGGGACGCGGCTACACCTTC

V gene: TRBV19
clone size: .
J gene: TRBJ1-5
D gene: TRBD1
CDR3 protein: CASRGQGRSNQPQHF
CDR3 DNA: TGTGCCAGTAGAGGACAGGGTCGAAGCAATCAGCCCCAGCATTTT

V gene: TRBV19
clone size: .
J gene: TRBJ1-5
D gene: .
CDR3 protein: CASSIDGPFNQPQHF
CDR3 DNA: TGTGCCAGTAGTATAGATGGGCCGTTCAATCAGCCCCAGCATTTT

V gene: TRBV7-9
clone size: .
J gene: TRBJ2-7
D gene: .
CDR3 protein: CASGPPYEQYF
CDR3 DNA: TGTGCCAGCGGCCCACCCTACGAGCAGTACTTC

V gene: TRBV2
clone size: .
J gene: TRBJ2-7
D gene: .
CDR3 protein: CASARTPYEQYF
CDR3 DNA: TGTGCCAGCGCGAGGACACCCTACGAGCAGTACTTC

V gene: TRBV5-4
clone size: .
J gene: TRBJ2-3
D gene: .
CDR3 protein: CASSLAGSNTQYF
CDR3 DNA: TGTGCCAGCAGCTTGGCCGGTTCAAATACGCAGTATTTT

V gene: TRBV2
clone size: .
J gene: TRBJ2-2
D gene: .
CDR3 protein: CASSRDILPGELFF
CDR3 DNA: TGTGCCAGCAGTCGGGACATCCTACCCGGGGAGCTGTTTTTT

V gene: TRBV7-9
clone size: .
J gene: TRBJ1-5
D gene: .
CDR3 protein: CASSYDSLNQPQHF
CDR3 DNA: TGTGCCAGCAGCTACGACAGTCTGAATCAGCCCCAGCATTTT

V gene: TRBV10-3
clone size: .
J gene: TRBJ1-2
D gene: TRBD1
CDR3 protein: CAISEPGTGGNYGYTF
CDR3 DNA: TGTGCCATCAGTGAGCCCGGGACAGGGGGCAACTATGGCTACACCTTC

V gene: TRBV7-6
clone size: .
J gene: TRBJ2-1
D gene: TRBD1
CDR3 protein: CASSNRGKSSYNEQFF
CDR3 DNA: TGTGCCAGCAGCAACAGGGGTAAGAGCTCCTACAATGAGCAGTTCTTC

V gene: TRBV7-8
clone size: .
J gene: TRBJ2-3
D gene: TRBD2
CDR3 protein: CASSLGLAGGTDTQYF
CDR3 DNA: TGTGCCAGCAGCTTGGGACTAGCGGGGGGCACAGATACGCAGTATTTT

V gene: TRBV27
clone size: once
J gene: TRBJ1-1
D gene: .
CDR3 protein: CASSLKGMYTEAFF
CDR3 DNA: TGTGCCAGCAGTTTAAAGGGGATGTACACTGAAGCTTTCTTT

V gene: TRBV9
clone size: .
J gene: TRBJ2-1
D gene: TRBD2
CDR3 protein: CASTPGTSQDEQFF
CDR3 DNA: TGTGCCAGCACCCCCGGGACTAGCCAAGATGAGCAGTTCTTC